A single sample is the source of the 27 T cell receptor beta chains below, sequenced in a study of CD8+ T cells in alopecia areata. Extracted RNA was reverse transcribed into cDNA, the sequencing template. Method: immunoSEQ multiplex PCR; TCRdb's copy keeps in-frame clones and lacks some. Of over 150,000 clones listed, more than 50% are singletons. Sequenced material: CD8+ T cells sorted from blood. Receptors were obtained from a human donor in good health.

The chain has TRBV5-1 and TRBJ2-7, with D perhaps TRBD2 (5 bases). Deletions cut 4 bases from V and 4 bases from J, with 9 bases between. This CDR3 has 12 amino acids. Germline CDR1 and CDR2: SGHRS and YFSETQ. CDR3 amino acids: CASSQRGYEQYF. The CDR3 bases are TGCGCCAGCAGCCAAAGAGGGTACGAGCAGTACTTC. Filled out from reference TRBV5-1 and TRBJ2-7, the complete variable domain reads KAGVTQTPRYLIKTRGQQVTLSCSPISGHRSVSWYQQTPGQGLQFLFEYFSETQRNKGNFPGRFSGRQFSNSRSEMNVSTLELGDSALYLCASSQRGYEQYFGPGTRLTVT.

CDR3 sequence: CASSRTAYEQYF. The CDR3 coding sequence is TGTGCCAGCAGTAGAACAGCCTACGAGCAGTACTTC. V and J are TRBV2 and TRBJ2-7; no firm D call. V was shortened by 5 bases and J by 2 bases, with 7 bases between the two germline ends. Germline V gives CDR1 SNHLY, CDR2 FYNNEI. The CDR3 has 12 amino acids.

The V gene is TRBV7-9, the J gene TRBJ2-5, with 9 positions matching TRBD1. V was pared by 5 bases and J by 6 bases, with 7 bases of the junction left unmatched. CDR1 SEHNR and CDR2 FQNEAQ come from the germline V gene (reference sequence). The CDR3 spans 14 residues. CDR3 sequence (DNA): TGTGCCAGCAGCGAAACAGGGGGCGCACAGACCCAGTACTTC. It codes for CASSETGGAQTQYF. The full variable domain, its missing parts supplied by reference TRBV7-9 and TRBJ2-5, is DTGVSQNPRHKITKRGQNVTFRCDPISEHNRLYWYRQTLGQGPEFLTYFQNEAQLEKSRLLSDRFSAERPKGSFSTLEIQRTEQGDSAMYLCASSETGGAQTQYFGPGTRLLVL.

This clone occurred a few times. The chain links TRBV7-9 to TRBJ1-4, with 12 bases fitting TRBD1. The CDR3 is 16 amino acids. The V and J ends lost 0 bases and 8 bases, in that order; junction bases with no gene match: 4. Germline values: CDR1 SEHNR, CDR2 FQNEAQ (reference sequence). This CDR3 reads CASSLAYGTGGEKLFF. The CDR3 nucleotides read TGTGCCAGCAGCTTAGCGTACGGGACAGGGGGCGAAAAACTGTTTTTT.

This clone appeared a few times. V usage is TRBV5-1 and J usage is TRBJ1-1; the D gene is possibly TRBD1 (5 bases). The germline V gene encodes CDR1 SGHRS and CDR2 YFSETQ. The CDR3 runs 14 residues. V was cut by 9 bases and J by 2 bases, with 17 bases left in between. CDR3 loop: CATRGGTDNTEAFF. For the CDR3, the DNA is TGCGCCACCCGCGGAGGGACGGATAACACTGAAGCTTTCTTT.

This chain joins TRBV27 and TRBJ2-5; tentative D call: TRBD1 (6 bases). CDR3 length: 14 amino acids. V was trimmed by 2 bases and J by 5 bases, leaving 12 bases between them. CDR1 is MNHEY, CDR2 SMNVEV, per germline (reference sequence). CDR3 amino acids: CASSLTSGEETQYF. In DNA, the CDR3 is TGTGCCAGCAGTTTAACTTCAGGGGAGGAGACCCAGTACTTC.

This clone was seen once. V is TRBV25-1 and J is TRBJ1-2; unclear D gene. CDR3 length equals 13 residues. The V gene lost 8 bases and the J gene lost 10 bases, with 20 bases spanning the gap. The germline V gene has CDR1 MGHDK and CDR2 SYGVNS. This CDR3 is CASAREGSLLYTF. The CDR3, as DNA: TGTGCCAGCGCGAGGGAGGGCAGCCTGCTCTACACCTTC.

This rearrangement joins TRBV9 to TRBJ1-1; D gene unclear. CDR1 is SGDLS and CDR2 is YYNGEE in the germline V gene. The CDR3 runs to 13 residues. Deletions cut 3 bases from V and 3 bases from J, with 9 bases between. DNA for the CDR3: TGTGCCAGCAGCGGGTTCCCTCACACTGAAGCTTTCTTT. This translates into CASSGFPHTEAFF.

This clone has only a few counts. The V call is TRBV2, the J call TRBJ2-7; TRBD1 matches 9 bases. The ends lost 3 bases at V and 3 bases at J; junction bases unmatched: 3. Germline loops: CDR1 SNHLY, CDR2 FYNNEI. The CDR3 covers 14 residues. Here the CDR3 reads CASSEGQGGYEQYF. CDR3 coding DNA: TGTGCCAGCAGTGAGGGACAGGGAGGCTACGAGCAGTACTTC.

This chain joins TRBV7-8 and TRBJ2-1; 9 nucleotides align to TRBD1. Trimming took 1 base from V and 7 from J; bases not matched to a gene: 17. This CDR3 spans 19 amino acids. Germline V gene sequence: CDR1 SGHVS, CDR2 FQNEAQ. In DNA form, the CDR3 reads TGTGCCAGCAGCTTAGGGTCGGGGACAGGGAGTTCCTCAGCTAATGAGCAGTTCTTC. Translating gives CASSLGSGTGSSSANEQFF.

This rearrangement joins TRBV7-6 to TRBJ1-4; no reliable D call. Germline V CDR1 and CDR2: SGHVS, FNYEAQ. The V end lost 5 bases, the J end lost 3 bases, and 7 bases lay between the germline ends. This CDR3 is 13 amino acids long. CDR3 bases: TGTGCCAGCAGCCCCTTGGCTAATGAAAAACTGTTTTTT. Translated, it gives CASSPLANEKLFF. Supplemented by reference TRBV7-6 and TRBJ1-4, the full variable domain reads GAGVSQSPRYKVTKRGQDVALRCDPISGHVSLYWYRQALGQGPEFLTYFNYEAQQDKSGLPNDRFSAERPEGSISTLTIQRTEQRDSAMYRCASSPLANEKLFFGSGTQLSVL.

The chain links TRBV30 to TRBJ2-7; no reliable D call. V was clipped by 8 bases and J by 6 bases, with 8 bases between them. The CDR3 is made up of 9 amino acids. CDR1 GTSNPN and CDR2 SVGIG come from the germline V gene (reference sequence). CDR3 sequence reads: CARPIEQYF. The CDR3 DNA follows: TGTGCCCGCCCGATCGAGCAGTACTTC.

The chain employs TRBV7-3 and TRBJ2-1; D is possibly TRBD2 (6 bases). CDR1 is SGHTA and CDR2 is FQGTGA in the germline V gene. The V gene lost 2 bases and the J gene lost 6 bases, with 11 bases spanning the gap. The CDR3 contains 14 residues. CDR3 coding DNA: TGTGCCAGCAGCTTAGCCCCCGGGGGCAATGAGCAGTTCTTC. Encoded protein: CASSLAPGGNEQFF.

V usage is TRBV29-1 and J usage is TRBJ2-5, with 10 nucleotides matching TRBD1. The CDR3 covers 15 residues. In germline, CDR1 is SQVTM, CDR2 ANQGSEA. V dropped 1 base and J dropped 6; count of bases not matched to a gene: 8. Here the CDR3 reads CSVEAPDRGDQTQYF. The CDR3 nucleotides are TGCAGCGTTGAAGCCCCGGACAGGGGGGACCAGACCCAGTACTTC.

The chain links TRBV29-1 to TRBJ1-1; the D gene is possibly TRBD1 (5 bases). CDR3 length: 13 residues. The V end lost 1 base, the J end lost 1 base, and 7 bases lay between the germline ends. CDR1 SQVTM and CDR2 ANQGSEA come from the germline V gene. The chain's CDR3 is CSVEAGGNTEAFF. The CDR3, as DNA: TGCAGCGTTGAAGCGGGGGGGAACACTGAAGCTTTCTTT.

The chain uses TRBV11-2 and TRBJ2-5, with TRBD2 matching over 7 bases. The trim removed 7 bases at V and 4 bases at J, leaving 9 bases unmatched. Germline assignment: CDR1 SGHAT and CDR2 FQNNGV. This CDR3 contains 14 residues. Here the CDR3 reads CASIAGRKGETQYF. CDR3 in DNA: TGTGCCAGCATCGCCGGGAGGAAGGGAGAGACCCAGTACTTC.

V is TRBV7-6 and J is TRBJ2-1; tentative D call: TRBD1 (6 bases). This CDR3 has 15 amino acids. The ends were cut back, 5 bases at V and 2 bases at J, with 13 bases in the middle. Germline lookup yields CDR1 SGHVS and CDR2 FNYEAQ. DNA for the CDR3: TGTGCCAGCAGCCTCGACAGGAATCCCTACAATGAGCAGTTCTTC. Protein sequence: CASSLDRNPYNEQFF.

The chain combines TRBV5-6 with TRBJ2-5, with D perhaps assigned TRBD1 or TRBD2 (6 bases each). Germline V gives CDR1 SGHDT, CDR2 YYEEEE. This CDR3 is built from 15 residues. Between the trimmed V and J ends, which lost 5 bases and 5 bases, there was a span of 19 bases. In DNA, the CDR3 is TGTGCCAGCAGATGGGGGCCGGGGGCAGGGGAGACCCAGTACTTC. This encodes CASRWGPGAGETQYF.

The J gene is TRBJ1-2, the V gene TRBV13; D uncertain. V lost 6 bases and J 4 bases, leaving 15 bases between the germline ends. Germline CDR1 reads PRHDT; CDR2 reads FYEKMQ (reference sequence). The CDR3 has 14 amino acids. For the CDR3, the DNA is TGTGCCAGCAGTCTTAGGTACAGCAGCTATGGCTACACCTTC. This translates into CASSLRYSSYGYTF.

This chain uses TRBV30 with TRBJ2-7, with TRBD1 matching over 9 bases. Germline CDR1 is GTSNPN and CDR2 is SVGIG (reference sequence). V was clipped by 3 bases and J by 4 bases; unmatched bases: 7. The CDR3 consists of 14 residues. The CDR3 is CAWRFTGGKYEQYF. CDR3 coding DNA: TGTGCCTGGAGATTCACAGGGGGCAAGTACGAGCAGTACTTC.

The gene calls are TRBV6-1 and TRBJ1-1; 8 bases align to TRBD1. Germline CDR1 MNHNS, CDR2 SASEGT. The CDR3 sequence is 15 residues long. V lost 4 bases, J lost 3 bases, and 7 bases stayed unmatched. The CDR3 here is CASSAAGGVDTEAFF. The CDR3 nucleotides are TGTGCCAGCAGTGCCGCAGGGGGCGTTGACACTGAAGCTTTCTTT.

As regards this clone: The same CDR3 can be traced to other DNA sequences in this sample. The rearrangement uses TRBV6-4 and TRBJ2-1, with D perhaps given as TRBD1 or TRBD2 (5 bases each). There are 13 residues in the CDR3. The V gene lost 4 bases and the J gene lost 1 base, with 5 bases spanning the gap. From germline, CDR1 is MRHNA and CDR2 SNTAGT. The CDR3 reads CASSGGSYNEQFF. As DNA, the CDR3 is TGTGCCAGCAGTGGGGGGTCCTACAATGAGCAGTTCTTC.

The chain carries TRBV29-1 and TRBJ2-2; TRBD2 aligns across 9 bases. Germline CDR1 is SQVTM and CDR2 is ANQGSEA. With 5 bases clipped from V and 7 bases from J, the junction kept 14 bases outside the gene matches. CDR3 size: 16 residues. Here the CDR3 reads CSVLWSGTSFGGELFF. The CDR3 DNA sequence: TGCAGCGTTTTATGGTCCGGGACTAGCTTTGGCGGGGAGCTGTTTTTT.

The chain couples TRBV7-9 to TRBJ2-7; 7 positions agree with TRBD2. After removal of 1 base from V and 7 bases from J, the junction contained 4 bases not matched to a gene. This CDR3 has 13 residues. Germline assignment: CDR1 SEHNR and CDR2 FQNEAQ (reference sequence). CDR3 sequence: CASSLDRRGEQYF. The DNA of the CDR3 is TGTGCCAGCAGCTTAGATCGGCGGGGGGAGCAGTACTTC.

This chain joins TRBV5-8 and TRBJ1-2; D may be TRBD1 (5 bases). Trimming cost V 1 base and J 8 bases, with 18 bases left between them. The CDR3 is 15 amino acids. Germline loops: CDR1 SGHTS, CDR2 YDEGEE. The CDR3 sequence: CASSLPGNYLGGYTF. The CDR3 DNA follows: TGTGCCAGCAGCTTGCCAGGGAACTATCTTGGGGGCTACACCTTC.

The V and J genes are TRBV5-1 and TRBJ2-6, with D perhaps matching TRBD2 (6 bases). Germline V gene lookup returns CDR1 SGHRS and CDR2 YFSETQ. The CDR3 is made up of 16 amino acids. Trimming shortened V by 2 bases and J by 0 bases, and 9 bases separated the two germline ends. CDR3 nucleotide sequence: TGCGCCAGCAGCTTAGGGCGGGGCTCTGGGGCCAACGTCCTGACTTTC. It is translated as CASSLGRGSGANVLTF.

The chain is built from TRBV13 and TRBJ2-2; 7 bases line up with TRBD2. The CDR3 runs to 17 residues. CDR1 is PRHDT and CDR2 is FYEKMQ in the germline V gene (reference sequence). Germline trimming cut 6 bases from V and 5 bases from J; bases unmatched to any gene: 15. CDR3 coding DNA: TGTGCCAGCAGATGGGGCCTAGCGGACCAAGGGACCGGGGAGCTGTTTTTT. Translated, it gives CASRWGLADQGTGELFF.